Described below is a single T cell receptor (beta chain) sequence and its context. The sample belongs to a study of technical replicates of blood from a handful of donors. The data were produced by immunoSEQ multiplex PCR, yet TCRdb's version contains in-frame clones alone and is incomplete. The sample lists around 62,000 clones, about 97% occurring once. This CDR3 has 16 residues. J gave up 5 bases and V 0 bases, and 7 bases lay outside the gene matches. In germline, CDR1 is ENHRY, CDR2 SYGVKD. Material: T cells isolated from PBMCs. The sequence was collected from a human donor in good health. The rearrangement links TRBV10-3 to TRBJ2-5; TRBD1 matches at 9 bases. The CDR3 DNA follows: TGTGCCATCAGTGAGTCACTACAGGGGGCCATCGAGACCCAGTACTTC. This codes for CAISESLQGAIETQYF.